Below are 21 T cell receptor beta chains sequenced from a single sample in a study of cytomegalovirus exposure and HLA in healthy donors. With 60 Vbeta and 13 Jbeta primers, the PCR was carried out. Using immunoSEQ multiplex PCR, the repertoire was profiled, and TCRdb retains in-frame clones only, with some absent. Altogether 100,000 to 150,000 clones are present, under 12% being singletons, with the ten largest covering 4.6%. The sequencing input was PBMCs. The receptors here all came from a woman between 18 and 30 years old in good health and CMV-seropositive.

The chain carries TRBV28 and TRBJ1-1; tentatively, D is TRBD1 (6 bases). V shed 6 bases and J shed 1 base, with 15 bases lying between them. The CDR3 contains 15 residues. Germline assignment: CDR1 MDHEN and CDR2 SYDVKM. CDR3 region: CASSPPLTGNTEAFF. The CDR3 region has the DNA TGTGCCAGCAGCCCCCCCCTGACAGGGAACACTGAAGCTTTCTTT. The variable domain in full, with the rest retrieved from reference TRBV28 and TRBJ1-1, is DVKVTQSSRYLVKRTGEKVFLECVQDMDHENMFWYRQDPGLGLRLIYFSYDVKMKEKGDIPEGYSVSREKKERFSLILESASTNQTSMYLCASSPPLTGNTEAFFGQGTRLTVV.

The rearrangement joins TRBV29-1 to TRBJ2-3; D call uncertain. V lost 0 bases to trimming and J lost 6 bases, with 10 bases between them. Germline V gene data show CDR1 as SQVTM and CDR2 as ANQGSEA. This CDR3 region has 13 residues. CDR3 sequence: CSVEDPLADTQYF. The CDR3 DNA follows: TGCAGCGTTGAAGACCCTCTCGCGGATACGCAGTATTTT.

This clone has just a few counts. This sequence joins TRBV7-3 and TRBJ2-5; TRBD1 aligns across 7 bases. Germline CDR1 SGHTA, CDR2 FQGTGA. V shed 4 bases, J shed 5 bases, and the junction held 10 bases outside the gene matches. The CDR3 covers 15 residues. As DNA, the CDR3 is TGTGCCAGCAGCTCTTCCTCCGGGACAGCGGAGACCCAGTACTTC. This encodes CASSSSSGTAETQYF.

The chain couples TRBV28 to TRBJ1-2; D is ambiguous. Germline values: CDR1 MDHEN, CDR2 SYDVKM. The CDR3 contains 12 residues. With 3 bases removed from V and 1 base from J, the gap between germline ends came to 3 bases. CDR3 DNA: TGTGCCAGCAGTTTCTATAACTATGGCTACACCTTC. As protein: CASSFYNYGYTF.

V and J are TRBV9 and TRBJ1-3, with D uncertain. V gave up 2 bases and J gave up 3 bases, with 9 bases separating them. The CDR3 spans 14 residues. Germline V gene sequence: CDR1 SGDLS, CDR2 YYNGEE. The CDR3 DNA sequence: TGTGCCAGCAGCGTCCAGTCTTATGGAAACACCATATATTTT. Protein sequence: CASSVQSYGNTIYF.

This clone was seen a few times. V is TRBV19 and J is TRBJ1-2; 7 bases line up with TRBD1. CDR1 is LNHDA, CDR2 SQIVND, per germline (reference sequence). The CDR3 has 17 residues. Trimming took 5 bases from V and 4 from J; bases not matched to a gene: 16. CDR3 in amino acids: CASSGWGQTSLRYGYTF. The DNA of the CDR3 is TGTGCCAGTAGTGGGTGGGGACAGACCTCCCTTCGCTATGGCTACACCTTC.

This clone has a handful of counts. This chain connects TRBV2 to TRBJ2-7; tentative D call: TRBD1 (6 bases). Deletions cut 8 bases from V and 4 bases from J, with 9 bases between. The CDR3 is made up of 11 amino acids. The V gene's germline CDR1 is SNHLY and CDR2 FYNNEI. CDR3 residues: CASGTTYEQYF. CDR3 bases: TGTGCCAGCGGGACAACTTACGAGCAGTACTTC.

This clone has more than one count but fewer than ten. The chain carries TRBV29-1 and TRBJ1-1; the match to TRBD1 covers 9 bases. This CDR3 contains 14 residues. V shed 6 bases, J shed 4 bases, and the junction held 9 bases outside the gene matches. Per germline, CDR1 SQVTM and CDR2 ANQGSEA. The CDR3 DNA sequence: TGCAGCGTAGACTGGACAGGGGTGGGCACTGAAGCTTTCTTT. It translates to CSVDWTGVGTEAFF. The full variable domain, with the rest looked up from reference TRBV29-1 and TRBJ1-1, is SAVISQKPSRDICQRGTSLTIQCQVDSQVTMMFWYRQQPGQSLTLIATANQGSEATYESGFVIDKFPISRPNLTFSTLTVSNMSPEDSSIYLCSVDWTGVGTEAFFGQGTRLTVV.

The V gene is TRBV5-1, the J gene TRBJ2-5, with 14 nucleotides matching TRBD2. V was clipped by 4 bases and J by 3 bases; unmatched bases: 2. This CDR3 is built from 15 residues. Germline V CDR1 and CDR2: SGHRS, YFSETQ. The CDR3 nucleotides are TGCGCCAGCAGCCCGGGACTAGCGGGGGAAGAGACCCAGTACTTC. Translating gives CASSPGLAGEETQYF.

This sequence joins TRBV14 and TRBJ2-7, with D unresolved. The CDR3 totals 15 residues. The V gene lost 0 bases and the J gene lost 0 bases, with 9 bases spanning the gap. CDR1 is SGHDN and CDR2 is FVKESK in the germline V gene. CDR3 nucleotide sequence: TGTGCCAGCAGCCAAGATCCGGGTACCTCCTACGAGCAGTACTTC. Its protein product is CASSQDPGTSYEQYF.

This clone was seen a few times. The chain links TRBV2 to TRBJ1-2; TRBD1 is a possible D gene (5 bases). Per germline, CDR1 SNHLY and CDR2 FYNNEI. Deletions cut 6 bases from V and 4 bases from J, with 18 bases between. CDR3 length equals 15 residues. CDR3 sequence (DNA): TGTGCCAGCAGCCAAGACAGTGCCGTTCTCTATGGCTACACCTTC. Translated: CASSQDSAVLYGYTF.

The gene calls are TRBV5-1 and TRBJ2-1; D is ambiguous. Germline lookup yields CDR1 SGHRS and CDR2 YFSETQ. Deletions cut 0 bases from V and 10 bases from J, with 8 bases between. The CDR3 extends over 12 amino acids. CDR3 nucleotide sequence: TGCGCCAGCAGCTTGGATAGTTCGGAGCAGTTCTTC. Its translation: CASSLDSSEQFF.

This clone was picked up a small number of times. The V call is TRBV6-1, the J call TRBJ2-3; TRBD2 agrees at 7 bases. This CDR3 spans 16 amino acids. Germline assignment: CDR1 MNHNS and CDR2 SASEGT. With V trimmed by 4 bases and J by 4 bases, 11 bases remained unmatched. The CDR3 protein is CASSALGGMGADTQYF. The CDR3 DNA is TGTGCCAGCAGTGCCCTGGGGGGGATGGGGGCAGATACGCAGTATTTT.

This chain connects TRBV10-3 to TRBJ1-1, with D possibly matching TRBD1 (5 bases). Trimming cost V 7 bases and J 1 base, with 13 bases left between them. The germline V gene has CDR1 ENHRY and CDR2 SYGVKD. The CDR3 extends over 14 amino acids. The CDR3 protein is CAITPAGKNTEAFF. The CDR3 nucleotides read TGTGCCATCACCCCGGCAGGGAAGAACACTGAAGCTTTCTTT.

This clone was seen only a few times. The V and J genes are TRBV6-5 and TRBJ1-2, with 10 nucleotides matching TRBD1. Germline CDR1 and CDR2: MNHEY and SVGAGI. The CDR3 length is 13 residues. Trimming at V came to 10 bases and at J to 12 bases, leaving 14 bases not matched to a gene. The CDR3 region is CAIRDTTGGADTF. The CDR3 DNA reads as TGTGCCATCCGGGACACGACAGGGGGCGCTGACACCTTC.

The sample holds a few counts of this clone. The V call is TRBV5-1, the J call TRBJ2-7; 8 nucleotides agree with TRBD2. Germline loops: CDR1 SGHRS, CDR2 YFSETQ. J gave up 0 bases and V 3 bases, and 8 bases lay outside the gene matches. There are 16 residues in the CDR3. The CDR3 sequence is CASSSVAGKDSYEQYF. The CDR3 DNA reads as TGCGCCAGCAGCTCTGTAGCGGGAAAGGACTCCTACGAGCAGTACTTC.

This clone was detected a few times. The germline gene is not matched at one end of the junction; a read error may be the cause. This chain uses TRBV29-1 with TRBJ1-2, with 9 nucleotides matching TRBD1. CDR3 size: 14 residues. Germline V gene data show CDR1 as SQVTM and CDR2 as ANQGSEA. CDR3 nucleotide sequence: TGCAGCGTGGAAGAAGGACAGGGGATCAATGGCTACACCTTC. It yields the protein CSVEEGQGINGYTF.

This clone was observed a handful of times. This chain links TRBV29-1 with TRBJ1-3; 10 nucleotides align to TRBD1. Looked up from germline, CDR1 is SQVTM and CDR2 is ANQGSEA. V lost 3 bases, J lost 1 base, and 0 bases stayed unmatched. This CDR3 comprises 14 residues. This chain's CDR3 is CSVEGQGSGNTIYF. In nucleotides, the CDR3 is TGCAGCGTTGAGGGACAGGGGTCTGGAAACACCATATATTTT.

The CDR3 sequence: CASSERGRGPGYGYTF. CDR3 nucleotides: TGTGCCAGCAGTGAACGAGGCAGGGGGCCTGGCTATGGCTACACCTTC. The chain joins TRBV6-1 to TRBJ1-2; 8 bases are shared with TRBD1. Losses at the gene ends were 2 bases for V and 4 bases for J; bases not matched to a gene: 9. The germline V gene encodes CDR1 MNHNS and CDR2 SASEGT. This CDR3 is 16 amino acids long.

The V call is TRBV19, the J call TRBJ2-7, with D maybe TRBD1 (5 bases). Germline CDR1 LNHDA, CDR2 SQIVND (reference sequence). The ends were cut back, 3 bases at V and 0 bases at J, with 15 bases in the middle. The length of the CDR3 is 16 residues. The CDR3 DNA follows: TGTGCCAGTAGTATGACTCGGACACACGGCTCCTACGAGCAGTACTTC. It translates to CASSMTRTHGSYEQYF.

This clone was counted a few times. This chain links TRBV6-6 with TRBJ1-1, with unresolved D. Trimming stripped 7 bases from V and 2 bases from J, with 5 bases between. The length of the CDR3 is 11 residues. In germline, CDR1 is MNHNY, CDR2 SVGAGI (reference sequence). The CDR3 DNA reads TGTGCCAGCACTACCAACACTGAAGCTTTCTTT. It specifies CASTTNTEAFF.